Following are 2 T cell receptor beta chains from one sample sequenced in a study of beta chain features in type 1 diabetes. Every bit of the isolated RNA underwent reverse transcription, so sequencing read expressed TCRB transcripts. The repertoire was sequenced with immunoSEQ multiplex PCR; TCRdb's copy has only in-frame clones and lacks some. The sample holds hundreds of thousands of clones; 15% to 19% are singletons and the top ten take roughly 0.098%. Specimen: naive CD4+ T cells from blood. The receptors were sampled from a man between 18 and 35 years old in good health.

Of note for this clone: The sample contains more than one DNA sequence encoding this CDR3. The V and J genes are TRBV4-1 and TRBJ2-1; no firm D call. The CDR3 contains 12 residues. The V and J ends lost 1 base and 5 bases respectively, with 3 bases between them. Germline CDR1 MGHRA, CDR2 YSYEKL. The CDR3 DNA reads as TGCGCCAGCAGCCAAGTAAACAATGAGCAGTTCTTC. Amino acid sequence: CASSQVNNEQFF.

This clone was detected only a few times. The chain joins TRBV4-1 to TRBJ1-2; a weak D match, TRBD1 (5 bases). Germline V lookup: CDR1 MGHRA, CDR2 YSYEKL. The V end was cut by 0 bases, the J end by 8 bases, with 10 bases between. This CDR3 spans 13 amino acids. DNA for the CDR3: TGCGCCAGCAGCCAAGAGCAGGGCGACGGCTACACCTTC. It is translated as CASSQEQGDGYTF.